A single sample gave rise to the 11 T cell receptor beta chains below, sequenced in a study of yellow fever vaccine responses in identical twins. TCRdb reprocessed the RT-PCR reads with MiXCR, giving one entry per CDR3 protein. The repertoire has 7,500 to 10,000 distinct CDR3 sequences, approximately 88% of them found once; the top ten carry 2.1%. The material was T cells from blood (PBMCs), unsorted or a sorted subset (not recorded which), obtained before or after yellow fever vaccination (not recorded which). Receptors originate from a woman between 18 and 29 years old who received the yellow fever vaccine.

The rearrangement links TRBV2 to TRBJ2-2, with 7 nucleotides matching TRBD1. Germline V lookup: CDR1 SNHLY, CDR2 FYNNEI. Unmatched junction bases numbered 4, after V lost 6 bases and J lost 0 bases. The CDR3 totals 15 residues. The CDR3 nucleotides read TGTGCCAGCAGGCTTACAGGGGCGAACACCGGGGAGCTGTTTTTT. Its translation: CASRLTGANTGELFF.

This clonotype has a single count. J is TRBJ2-3 and V is TRBV7-9; tentatively, D is TRBD2 (6 bases). V was trimmed by 6 bases and J by 6 bases, leaving 13 bases between them. The CDR3 is 13 amino acids. Germline-derived CDR1 and CDR2 are SEHNR and FQNEAQ (reference sequence). The CDR3 region is CASSRQRVDTQYF. CDR3 DNA: TGTGCCAGCAGTCGACAGCGGGTTGATACGCAGTATTTT.

The chain is built from TRBV20-1 and TRBJ1-5; weak D call: TRBD1 (5 bases). The CDR3 is 15 residues long. Germline CDR1 is DFQATT and CDR2 is SNEGSKA (reference sequence). Trimming pared 3 bases from V and 5 bases from J, leaving 17 bases between. DNA of the CDR3: TGCAGTGCTAGTCCCGGGACCCTTGGGGATCAGCCCCAGCATTTT. Its protein is CSASPGTLGDQPQHF.

The V call is TRBV14, the J call TRBJ2-5; D unresolved. The V end lost 2 bases, the J end lost 5 bases, and 3 bases lay between the germline ends. This CDR3 is 11 amino acids long. Per the germline V gene, CDR1 is SGHDN and CDR2 is FVKESK. CDR3 nucleotide sequence: TGTGCCAGCAGCCAAAGTGAGACCCAGTACTTC. This sequence encodes CASSQSETQYF. Full variable domain (rest looked up from reference TRBV14 and TRBJ2-5): EAGVTQFPSHSVIEKGQTVTLRCDPISGHDNLYWYRRVMGKEIKFLLHFVKESKQDESGMPNNRFLAERTGGTYSTLKVQPAELEDSGVYFCASSQSETQYFGPGTRLLVL.

This chain links TRBV28 with TRBJ1-2; D call uncertain. The CDR3 is 11 amino acids. Germline CDR1 and CDR2: MDHEN and SYDVKM. V was clipped by 6 bases and J by 7 bases, with 9 bases between them. The CDR3 DNA follows: TGTGCCAGCAGAACCCCTGGTGGCTACACCTTC. Encoded protein: CASRTPGGYTF.

The chain joins TRBV5-1 to TRBJ1-2; D might be TRBD1 (5 bases). The germline CDR1 and CDR2 sequences are SGHRS and YFSETQ. The CDR3 covers 14 residues. Trimming cost V 0 bases and J 3 bases, with 9 bases left between them. The CDR3 protein is CASSLAGTDYGYTF. CDR3 nucleotides: TGCGCCAGCAGCTTGGCCGGGACGGACTATGGCTACACCTTC.

The chain joins TRBV24-1 to TRBJ2-5, with 7 positions matching TRBD1. The junction had 6 bases not matched to a gene; V was cut back by 4 bases and J by 5 bases. CDR3 size: 14 residues. The germline V gene encodes CDR1 KGHDR and CDR2 SFDVKD. CDR3 protein: CATSDPGGRETQYF. The CDR3 DNA reads TGTGCCACCAGTGACCCAGGGGGACGGGAGACCCAGTACTTC.

This chain uses TRBV5-1 with TRBJ2-1; D could derive from TRBD1 or TRBD2 (6 bases each). This CDR3 spans 15 amino acids. Germline lookup yields CDR1 SGHRS and CDR2 YFSETQ. Trimming removed 4 bases at V and 7 bases at J, with 18 bases between. CDR3 in amino acids: CASSLGGSKRNEQFF. CDR3 sequence (DNA): TGCGCCAGCAGCCTGGGGGGCTCCAAGAGGAATGAGCAGTTCTTC.

The chain is built from TRBV6-4 and TRBJ2-1, with unresolved D. V lost 3 bases and J lost 0, with 9 bases in between. In germline, CDR1 is MRHNA, CDR2 SNTAGT. The CDR3 length is 15 residues. CDR3 DNA: TGTGCCAGCAGTGAAATGGGTGGCTCCTACAATGAGCAGTTCTTC. Translating it yields CASSEMGGSYNEQFF.

CDR3 DNA: TGCAGTGCTAGCGGTCAGCCACGAAACATTCAGTACTTC. This gives the protein CSASGQPRNIQYF. This sequence joins TRBV20-1 and TRBJ2-4; D gene ambiguous. CDR3 length: 13 residues. The V end was cut by 3 bases, the J end by 6 bases, with 12 bases between. Germline V CDR1 and CDR2: DFQATT, SNEGSKA (reference sequence).

The gene calls are TRBV3-1 and TRBJ2-1; maybe TRBD2 (6 bases). Germline lookup yields CDR1 LGHDT and CDR2 YNNKEL (reference sequence). Between the trimmed V and J ends, which lost 4 bases and 8 bases, there was a span of 15 bases. The CDR3 runs 14 residues. The CDR3 reads CASSLGTPSYEQFF. CDR3 DNA: TGTGCCAGCAGCCTCGGGACTCCCAGTTATGAGCAGTTCTTC.